Sequencing of this TCR beta chain was carried out in a study of cytomegalovirus exposure and HLA in healthy donors. Study-wide results and caveats: In vitro work confirmed that a few CMV-associated chains recognize CMV antigens. Near-uniform donor sequencing depth was presumed by presence/absence analyses. Indistinguishable V segments, including TRBV6-2 and TRBV6-3, were excluded.

The PCR was carried out with 60 Vbeta primers and 13 Jbeta primers. The protocol was immunoSEQ multiplex PCR, while the TCRdb copy is restricted to in-frame clones and leaves out a portion. The repertoire holds over 150,000 clones, 70% to 90% seen once, with 1.5% to 2% in the top ten. To note about this clone: No antigen is known for it.

Germline-derived CDR1 and CDR2 are MDHEN and SYDVKM. The CDR3 spans 15 residues. V trimming: 8 bases; J trimming: 5 bases; junction bases outside the gene matches: 10. The sequenced material came from PBMCs. This receptor was taken from a woman aged 18 to 35 in good health and CMV-seronegative. The V gene is TRBV28, the J gene TRBJ2-1, with 9 bases that match TRBD2. Here the CDR3 DNA reads TGTGCCAGCCGGGGGGGAGCTAGCGGGAACAATGAGCAGTTCTTC. It specifies CASRGGASGNNEQFF.